The next 16 T cell receptor beta chains were all read from a single sample in a study of identical twins. One entry per CDR3 protein results from TCRdb running MiXCR on the 5' RACE reads. The sample consists of about 260,000 distinct CDR3 sequences, roughly 7% of them appearing once. The data also belong to a second study, concerning yellow fever vaccine responses in identical twins.

Sequenced: memory (CD45RO+) T cells sorted from blood. The receptors derive from a woman aged 18-29 years in good health.

This chain links TRBV7-9 with TRBJ2-7; the D gene is possibly TRBD1 (6 bases). Germline-derived CDR1 and CDR2 are SEHNR and FQNEAQ (reference sequence). V lost 1 base and J 4 bases, leaving 17 bases between the germline ends. The length of the CDR3 is 16 residues. The CDR3: CASSLGIGDTPYEQYF. CDR3 in DNA: TGTGCCAGCAGCTTAGGTATTGGGGACACCCCATACGAGCAGTACTTC.

This clonotype has more than one count but fewer than ten. The chain couples TRBV11-1 to TRBJ2-3, with 15 bases fitting TRBD2. Germline-derived CDR1 and CDR2 are SGHAT and FQDESV (reference sequence). V lost 5 bases and J lost 2; bases outside the gene matches: 8. This CDR3 has 18 amino acids. The CDR3, as DNA: TGTGCCAGCAGCCCGGGACTAGCGGGAGGTTCTCACACAGATACGCAGTATTTT. Translation gives CASSPGLAGGSHTDTQYF. Supplemented by reference TRBV11-1 and TRBJ2-3, the full variable domain reads EAEVAQSPRYKITEKSQAVAFWCDPISGHATLYWYRQILGQGPELLVQFQDESVVDDSQLPKDRFSAERLKGVDSTLKIQPAELGDSAMYLCASSPGLAGGSHTDTQYFGPGTRLTVL.

This clonotype was seen a few times. The chain employs TRBV4-1 and TRBJ2-7; 7 bases are a match to TRBD2. In germline, CDR1 is MGHRA, CDR2 YSYEKL. The CDR3 length is 15 residues. Losses at the gene ends were 7 bases for V and 3 bases for J; bases not matched to a gene: 12. This CDR3 is CASKGGVASNYEQYF. The CDR3 region has the DNA TGCGCCAGCAAGGGAGGGGTTGCGAGTAACTACGAGCAGTACTTC.

In this sample, this clonotype turned up many times. The chain is built from TRBV6-1 and TRBJ2-7; 8 nucleotides align to TRBD1. The CDR3 is 14 residues long. The junction had 12 bases not matched to a gene; V was cut back by 9 bases and J by 5 bases. Looked up from germline, CDR1 is MNHNS and CDR2 is SASEGT. CDR3 protein: CASILRQGRDEQYV. DNA of the CDR3: TGTGCCAGTATCTTGAGACAGGGGAGAGACGAGCAGTACGTC.

This clonotype occurred a few times. The DNA of the CDR3 is TGTGCCAGCAGCAAATTAGTGGAGGCTTTCTTT. Translating it yields CASSKLVEAFF. The chain employs TRBV5-6 and TRBJ1-1; D not certain. The CDR3 sequence is 11 residues long. V was trimmed by 4 bases and J by 11 bases, leaving 12 bases between them. Germline lookup yields CDR1 SGHDT and CDR2 YYEEEE.

This clonotype showed up many times. This chain connects TRBV12-3 or TRBV12-4 to TRBJ1-5; D possibly corresponds to TRBD1 (6 bases). The germline V and J ends were trimmed by 5 bases and 2 bases, with 19 bases remaining between them. The CDR3 length is 17 residues. In DNA, the CDR3 is TGTGCCAGCAGTCCCGGACAGTTTCCCATGCGCAATCAGCCCCAGCATTTT. It is translated as CASSPGQFPMRNQPQHF.

This chain connects TRBV7-2 to TRBJ2-7; a possible D gene is TRBD1 (7 bases). CDR1 and CDR2 (germline): SGHTA, FQGNSA. This CDR3 contains 15 residues. Trimming removed 5 bases at V and 1 base at J, with 15 bases between. The CDR3, as DNA: TGTGCCAGCAGCCCCGGAGGGGGCGGATCCTACGAGCAGTACTTC. It translates to CASSPGGGGSYEQYF.

This clonotype has more than one count but fewer than ten. The chain recombines TRBV28 with TRBJ2-7; D ambiguous. The CDR3 length is 14 residues. CDR1 MDHEN and CDR2 SYDVKM come from the germline V gene. V shed 4 bases and J shed 2 bases, with 12 bases lying between them. This CDR3 reads CASSSSGLTYEQYV. For the CDR3, the DNA is TGTGCCAGCAGTTCATCGGGCTTAACCTACGAGCAGTACGTC.

This clonotype was recorded many times. The chain combines TRBV5-1 with TRBJ1-1; D is undetermined. Trimming removed 1 base from V and 5 bases from J, with 12 bases in between. Germline CDR1 is SGHRS and CDR2 is YFSETQ. The CDR3 length is 14 residues. CDR3 amino acids: CASSLNGAGTEAFF. The CDR3 coding sequence is TGCGCCAGCAGCTTGAATGGAGCGGGGACTGAAGCTTTCTTT.

This clonotype came up many times. The chain carries TRBV2 and TRBJ2-5; 8 bases line up with TRBD2. Unmatched junction bases numbered 8, after V lost 6 bases and J lost 5 bases. CDR3 size: 14 residues. Germline V gene data show CDR1 as SNHLY and CDR2 as FYNNEI. The chain's CDR3 is CASRAQRELETQYF. The CDR3 DNA reads as TGTGCCAGCAGGGCCCAGCGGGAGCTGGAGACCCAGTACTTC.

This clonotype appeared many times. The gene calls are TRBV28 and TRBJ1-1, with unresolved D. The V gene lost 2 bases and the J gene lost 12 bases, with 16 bases spanning the gap. The CDR3 contains 13 residues. Per the germline V gene, CDR1 is MDHEN and CDR2 is SYDVKM. The CDR3 loop reads CASSLGQVVKTFF. The CDR3 coding sequence is TGTGCCAGCAGTTTAGGGCAGGTGGTGAAAACTTTCTTT.

This clonotype occurred many times. The rearrangement joins TRBV20-1 to TRBJ1-1; no clear D gene. Germline V gene lookup returns CDR1 DFQATT and CDR2 SNEGSKA (reference sequence). V lost 0 bases to trimming and J lost 1 base, with 6 bases between them. The CDR3 consists of 13 residues. The DNA for the CDR3 is TGCAGTGCTAGAGATTTCAGGAACACTGAAGCTTTCTTT. It yields the protein CSARDFRNTEAFF.

V usage is TRBV11-2 and J usage is TRBJ2-5; 8 positions match TRBD2. The CDR3 extends over 18 amino acids. V was clipped by 0 bases and J by 3 bases; unmatched bases: 12. Per germline, CDR1 SGHAT and CDR2 FQNNGV. CDR3 loop: CASSLDNFGLAGEETQYF. Here the CDR3 DNA reads TGTGCCAGCAGCTTAGATAATTTTGGTCTAGCGGGCGAAGAGACCCAGTACTTC.

This chain joins TRBV24-1 and TRBJ2-3; no definite D call. Germline assignment: CDR1 KGHDR and CDR2 SFDVKD. V was pared by 4 bases and J by 4 bases, with 14 bases between. This CDR3 comprises 15 residues. CDR3 DNA: TGTGCCACCAGTGACCCCAGCCAGTGGGCAGATACGCAGTATTTT. Protein sequence: CATSDPSQWADTQYF.

The CDR3: CASSLFLAGGEGDTQYF. The CDR3 DNA reads TGTGCCAGCAGCTTATTCCTAGCGGGGGGCGAGGGAGACACGCAGTATTTT. The chain is built from TRBV7-2 and TRBJ2-3; 11 positions agree with TRBD2. CDR3 length: 17 amino acids. Germline V gene lookup returns CDR1 SGHTA and CDR2 FQGNSA. V dropped 2 bases and J dropped 9; count of bases not matched to a gene: 13.

This clonotype was counted many times. The chain recombines TRBV11-2 with TRBJ1-2, with D tentatively TRBD1 (6 bases). The CDR3 has 14 residues. Germline V gene data show CDR1 as SGHAT and CDR2 as FQNNGV. Between the trimmed V and J ends, which lost 5 bases and 4 bases, there was a span of 14 bases. The DNA for the CDR3 is TGTGCCAGCAGCGCCCAACAGGGAGGCTATGGCTACACCTTC. It is translated as CASSAQQGGYGYTF. Based on the CDR3 plus reference TRBV11-2 and TRBJ1-2, the full variable domain is EAGVAQSPRYKIIEKRQSVAFWCNPISGHATLYWYQQILGQGPKLLIQFQNNGVVDDSQLPKDRFSAERLKGVDSTLKIQPAKLEDSAVYLCASSAQQGGYGYTFGSGTRLTVV.